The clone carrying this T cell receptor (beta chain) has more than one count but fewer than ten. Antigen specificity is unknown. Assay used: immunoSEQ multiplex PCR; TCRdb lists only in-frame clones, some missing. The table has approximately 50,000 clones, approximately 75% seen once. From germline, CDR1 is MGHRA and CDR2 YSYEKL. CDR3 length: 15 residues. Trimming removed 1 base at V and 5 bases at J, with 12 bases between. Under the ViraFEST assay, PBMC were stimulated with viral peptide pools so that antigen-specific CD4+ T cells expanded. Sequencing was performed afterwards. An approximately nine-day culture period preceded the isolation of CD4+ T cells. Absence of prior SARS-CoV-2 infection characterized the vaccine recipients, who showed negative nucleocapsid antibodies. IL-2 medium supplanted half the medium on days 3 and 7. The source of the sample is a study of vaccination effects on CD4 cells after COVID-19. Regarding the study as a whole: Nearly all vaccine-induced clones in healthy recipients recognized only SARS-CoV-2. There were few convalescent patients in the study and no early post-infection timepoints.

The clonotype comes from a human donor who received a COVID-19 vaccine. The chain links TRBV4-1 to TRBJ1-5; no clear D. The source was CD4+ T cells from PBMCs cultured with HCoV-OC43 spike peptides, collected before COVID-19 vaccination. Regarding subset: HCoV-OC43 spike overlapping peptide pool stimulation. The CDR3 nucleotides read TGCGCCAGCAGCCAAGGTTTGGCTGGCGATCAGCCCCAGCATTTT. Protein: CASSQGLAGDQPQHF.